A single sample is the source of the 6 T cell receptor beta chains below, sequenced in a study of blood T cell repertoires in COVID-19. Profiling relied on immunoSEQ multiplex PCR, and the TCRdb table lists in-frame clones only, not all of them. Of over 200,000 clones listed, around nine tenths are singletons. The sample comprised PBMCs or T cells enriched from blood (not recorded which). The receptor set was obtained from a man aged 25-45 years who had recovered from COVID-19.

The chain employs TRBV7-9 and TRBJ2-7; 8 bases are a match to TRBD1. The J segment lost 0 bases and the V segment lost 4 bases, leaving 5 bases of the junction unmatched. The CDR3 loop spans 15 amino acids. Germline V gene lookup returns CDR1 SEHNR and CDR2 FQNEAQ (reference sequence). CDR3: CASSSPGQVSYEQYF. The CDR3 nucleotides read TGTGCCAGCAGCTCCCCGGGACAGGTCTCCTACGAGCAGTACTTC.

V is TRBV6-4 and J is TRBJ2-2; 9 bases align to TRBD2. The ends lost 5 bases at V and 0 bases at J; junction bases unmatched: 4. The CDR3 spans 16 residues. Looked up from germline, CDR1 is MRHNA and CDR2 is SNTAGT. The CDR3 bases are TGTGCCAGCAGTAAACTAGCGGGTGCGAACACCGGGGAGCTGTTTTTT. Translation gives CASSKLAGANTGELFF.

For the CDR3, the DNA is TGTGCCAGCAGCTTGGGCAGGGACAGACCTGAAAAACTGTTTTTT. Translation gives CASSLGRDRPEKLFF. This chain joins TRBV5-4 and TRBJ1-4, with 7 bases aligning to TRBD1. V was clipped by 0 bases and J by 7 bases; unmatched bases: 6. Germline values: CDR1 SGHNT, CDR2 YYREEE (reference sequence). The CDR3 contains 15 residues. Full variable domain (missing parts from reference TRBV5-4 and TRBJ1-4): ETGVTQSPTHLIKTRGQQVTLRCSSQSGHNTVSWYQQALGQGPQFIFQYYREEENGRGNFPPRFSGLQFPNYSSELNVNALELDDSALYLCASSLGRDRPEKLFFGSGTQLSVL.

The chain uses TRBV5-4 and TRBJ2-1; 13 bases line up with TRBD2. The CDR3 is made up of 13 amino acids. Germline loops: CDR1 SGHNT, CDR2 YYREEE (reference sequence). J lost 10 bases, V lost 8 bases, and 6 bases had no gene match. DNA for the CDR3: TGTGCCAGTGGACTAGCGGGAGAGTTAGAGCAGTTCTTC. It yields the protein CASGLAGELEQFF. The whole variable domain, filled in from reference TRBV5-4 and TRBJ2-1, reads ETGVTQSPTHLIKTRGQQVTLRCSSQSGHNTVSWYQQALGQGPQFIFQYYREEENGRGNFPPRFSGLQFPNYSSELNVNALELDDSALYLCASGLAGELEQFFGPGTRLTVL.

This chain joins TRBV28 and TRBJ2-7; TRBD1 aligns across 7 bases. The ends lost 6 bases at V and 3 bases at J; junction bases unmatched: 23. CDR1 is MDHEN and CDR2 is SYDVKM in the germline V gene. The CDR3 contains 19 residues. DNA of the CDR3: TGTGCCAGCAGCCCCCTCCTGACAGGGAATAGGGGCCACTACTACGAGCAGTACTTC. The encoded protein is CASSPLLTGNRGHYYEQYF. Filled out from reference TRBV28 and TRBJ2-7, the complete variable domain reads DVKVTQSSRYLVKRTGEKVFLECVQDMDHENMFWYRQDPGLGLRLIYFSYDVKMKEKGDIPEGYSVSREKKERFSLILESASTNQTSMYLCASSPLLTGNRGHYYEQYFGPGTRLTVT.

The chain is built from TRBV29-1 and TRBJ1-1; the match to TRBD1 covers 9 bases. V lost 4 bases, J lost 3 bases, and 6 bases stayed unmatched. The CDR3 sequence is 14 residues long. Germline values: CDR1 SQVTM, CDR2 ANQGSEA. In DNA form, the CDR3 reads TGCAGCGTTGCCCAGGGACAGGGTTACACTGAAGCTTTCTTT. Residues: CSVAQGQGYTEAFF.